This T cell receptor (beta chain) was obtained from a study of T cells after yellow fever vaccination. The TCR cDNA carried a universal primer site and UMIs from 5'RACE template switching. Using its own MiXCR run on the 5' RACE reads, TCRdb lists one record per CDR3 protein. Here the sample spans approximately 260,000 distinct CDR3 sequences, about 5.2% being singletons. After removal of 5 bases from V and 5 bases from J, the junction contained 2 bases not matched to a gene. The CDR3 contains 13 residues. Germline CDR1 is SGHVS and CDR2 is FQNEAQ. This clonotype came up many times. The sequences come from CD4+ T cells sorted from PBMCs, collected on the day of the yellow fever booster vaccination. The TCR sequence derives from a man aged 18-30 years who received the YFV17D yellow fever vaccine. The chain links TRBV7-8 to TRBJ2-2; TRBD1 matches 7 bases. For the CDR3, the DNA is TGTGCCAGCAGCCCGACAGGGACCGGGGAGCTGTTTTTT. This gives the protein CASSPTGTGELFF.